Presented here are 17 T cell receptor beta chains from one specimen sequenced in a study of cytomegalovirus exposure and HLA in healthy donors. The PCR made use of 60 Vbeta and 13 Jbeta primers. Libraries were prepared by immunoSEQ multiplex PCR; TCRdb keeps only in-frame clonotypes and omits some of them. The sample consists of 200,000 to 250,000 clones, approximately 80% of them appearing once. The sequencing input was PBMCs. The receptors stem from a girl aged 10-17 years in good health and CMV-seronegative.

The chain employs TRBV7-2 and TRBJ1-1, with D unresolved. V shed 3 bases and J shed 4 bases, with 6 bases lying between them. The CDR3 is 12 amino acids. CDR1 SGHTA and CDR2 FQGNSA come from the germline V gene. The CDR3 reads CASSFASTEAFF. The DNA for the CDR3 is TGTGCCAGCAGCTTCGCCAGCACTGAAGCTTTCTTT.

The V and J genes are TRBV5-1 and TRBJ2-5, with 8 bases matching TRBD1. The CDR3 contains 16 residues. The germline gives CDR1 SGHRS, CDR2 YFSETQ. The V gene end was trimmed by 2 bases and the J gene end by 1 base; junction bases not matched to a gene: 7. CDR3 in DNA: TGCGCCAGCAGCTTCCTCGGACAGGGAGCCCAAGAGACCCAGTACTTC. This sequence encodes CASSFLGQGAQETQYF.

The chain recombines TRBV5-1 with TRBJ2-7; possibly TRBD1 for D (5 bases). The ends were cut back, 4 bases at V and 6 bases at J, with 20 bases in the middle. This CDR3 contains 15 residues. Per germline, CDR1 SGHRS and CDR2 YFSETQ. As DNA, the CDR3 is TGCGCCAGCAGCCCAACAGGCCCACGGTCTGGCGAGCAGTACTTC. Its protein product is CASSPTGPRSGEQYF.

This rearrangement joins TRBV4-3 to TRBJ1-1, with a possible D match to TRBD1 (6 bases). Per the germline V gene, CDR1 is LGHNA and CDR2 is YSLEER. CDR3 length: 18 residues. The germline V and J ends were trimmed by 1 base and 3 bases, with 21 bases remaining between them. The CDR3 loop reads CASSQGYVLDSFDTEAFF. Here the CDR3 DNA reads TGCGCCAGCAGCCAAGGATACGTTTTGGACAGCTTTGACACTGAAGCTTTCTTT.

The genes are TRBV5-6 and TRBJ2-7; 8 positions agree with TRBD2. Germline V lookup: CDR1 SGHDT, CDR2 YYEEEE. V gave up 1 base and J gave up 4 bases; unmatched junction bases: 7. The CDR3 runs to 15 residues. CDR3 DNA sequence: TGTGCCAGCAGCTTGCAGCGGGAGCCCACTTACGAGCAGTACTTC. Amino acid sequence: CASSLQREPTYEQYF.

In this sample, this clone turned up once. The rearrangement joins TRBV5-3 to TRBJ1-2; 8 nucleotides match TRBD1. TRBV5-3 counts as an open reading frame of uncertain function. CDR3 size: 13 residues. Trimming removed 4 bases from V and 7 bases from J; junction bases left unmatched: 6. The CDR3 DNA reads as TGTGCCAGAAGCGGACAGGGATCTTGTGGCTACACCTTC. Translation: CARSGQGSCGYTF.

The V call is TRBV5-1, the J call TRBJ2-1, with 10 positions matching TRBD2. This CDR3 has 15 residues. Germline CDR1 reads SGHRS; CDR2 reads YFSETQ. V dropped 0 bases and J dropped 7; count of bases not matched to a gene: 4. In DNA, the CDR3 is TGCGCCAGCAGCTTGGCGGGACTAGCGAGGAATGAGCAGTTCTTC. It is translated as CASSLAGLARNEQFF.

This chain links TRBV28 with TRBJ1-5; 7 bases fit TRBD1. CDR1 MDHEN and CDR2 SYDVKM come from the germline V gene. CDR3 size: 14 residues. The J segment lost 7 bases and the V segment lost 5 bases, leaving 8 bases of the junction unmatched. The DNA for the CDR3 is TGTGCCAGCAGTGAACGACAGGGATGGCAGCCCCAGCATTTT. Amino acid sequence: CASSERQGWQPQHF. The full variable domain, with the rest looked up from reference TRBV28 and TRBJ1-5, is DVKVTQSSRYLVKRTGEKVFLECVQDMDHENMFWYRQDPGLGLRLIYFSYDVKMKEKGDIPEGYSVSREKKERFSLILESASTNQTSMYLCASSERQGWQPQHFGDGTRLSIL.

This clone came up a few times. The chain links TRBV7-9 to TRBJ2-3; D is unclear. The CDR3 contains 16 residues. Germline CDR1 is SEHNR and CDR2 is FQNEAQ (reference sequence). Trimming cost V 7 bases and J 0 bases, with 17 bases left between them. The CDR3 DNA reads TGTGCCAGCACCTCTTACCCACAATCTAGCACAGATACGCAGTATTTT. Translation: CASTSYPQSSTDTQYF.

Here the CDR3 DNA reads TGCGCCAGCAGCCCCATACAACTGAACACTGAAGCTTTCTTT. This encodes CASSPIQLNTEAFF. The J gene is TRBJ1-1, the V gene TRBV5-1; D is unresolved. V lost 4 bases, J lost 0 bases, and 10 bases lay in between. The CDR3 covers 14 residues. Germline V gene sequence: CDR1 SGHRS, CDR2 YFSETQ.

The chain carries TRBV6-1 and TRBJ2-7; TRBD2 matches 8 bases. The CDR3 has 19 amino acids. Per germline, CDR1 MNHNS and CDR2 SASEGT. Trimming cost V 3 bases and J 4 bases; bases outside gene matches: 20. Here the CDR3 DNA reads TGTGCCAGCAGTGATTTGTTCACCACTATAGCGGGGATCCATTACGAGCAGTACTTC. Translated: CASSDLFTTIAGIHYEQYF.

The V and J genes are TRBV9 and TRBJ1-4; D may be TRBD1 (6 bases). V was trimmed by 2 bases and J by 8 bases, leaving 16 bases between them. CDR3 size: 15 residues. CDR1 is SGDLS, CDR2 YYNGEE, per germline. CDR3 in DNA: TGTGCCAGCAGCGTTACAGGGTCATCCTTCGAAAAACTGTTTTTT. It specifies CASSVTGSSFEKLFF. The whole variable domain, remainder taken from reference TRBV9 and TRBJ1-4, is DSGVTQTPKHLITATGQRVTLRCSPRSGDLSVYWYQQSLDQGLQFLIQYYNGEERAKGNILERFSAQQFPDLHSELNLSSLELGDSALYFCASSVTGSSFEKLFFGSGTQLSVL.

The genes are TRBV7-9 and TRBJ1-2; no reliable D call. The CDR3 is 16 residues long. Deletions cut 0 bases from V and 1 base from J, with 12 bases between. Germline CDR1 SEHNR, CDR2 FQNEAQ (reference sequence). The CDR3: CASSLALSPDNYGYTF. The CDR3 region has the DNA TGTGCCAGCAGCTTAGCCTTATCCCCAGATAACTATGGCTACACCTTC.

In regard to this clone: At one end, the junction sequence differs from germline, possibly due to a read error. The V gene is TRBV29-1, the J gene TRBJ1-1; D possibly corresponds to TRBD1 (6 bases). The CDR3 contains 11 residues. Germline V gene lookup returns CDR1 SQVTM and CDR2 ANQGSEA. Here the CDR3 DNA reads TGCAGCGTGGGGGCCCATGGCCTCAGGGGCTTT. Its translation is CSVGAHGLRGF. The variable domain in full, completed from reference TRBV29-1 and TRBJ1-1, reads SAVISQKPSRDICQRGTSLTIQCQVDSQVTMMFWYRQQPGQSLTLIATANQGSEATYESGFVIDKFPISRPNLTFSTLTVSNMSPEDSSIYLCSVGAHGLRGFGQGTRLTVV.

The chain links TRBV15 to TRBJ1-1; no clear D. V was pared by 5 bases and J by 1 base, with 8 bases between. CDR1 is LNHNV, CDR2 YYDKDF, per germline (reference sequence). The CDR3 is 13 residues long. Written as DNA, the CDR3 is TGTGCCACCAGCCTTGAACAGAACACTGAAGCTTTCTTT. Its protein is CATSLEQNTEAFF.

The rearrangement joins TRBV14 to TRBJ1-3; D call uncertain. Germline V CDR1 and CDR2: SGHDN, FVKESK. The CDR3 is 15 residues long. V lost 5 bases to trimming and J lost 0 bases, with 11 bases between them. Written as DNA, the CDR3 is TGTGCCAGCAGCGAAAGCGGAAGCTCTGGAAACACCATATATTTT. Translating gives CASSESGSSGNTIYF.

This clone was seen just once. This sequence joins TRBV2 and TRBJ2-7; D gene ambiguous. The V gene's germline CDR1 is SNHLY and CDR2 FYNNEI. The CDR3 is 15 amino acids. V was shortened by 1 base and J by 9 bases, with 19 bases between the two germline ends. The DNA for the CDR3 is TGTGCCAGCAGTGAAGACCTTTCCGCACGTGCCGGGCAGTACTTC. It encodes CASSEDLSARAGQYF.